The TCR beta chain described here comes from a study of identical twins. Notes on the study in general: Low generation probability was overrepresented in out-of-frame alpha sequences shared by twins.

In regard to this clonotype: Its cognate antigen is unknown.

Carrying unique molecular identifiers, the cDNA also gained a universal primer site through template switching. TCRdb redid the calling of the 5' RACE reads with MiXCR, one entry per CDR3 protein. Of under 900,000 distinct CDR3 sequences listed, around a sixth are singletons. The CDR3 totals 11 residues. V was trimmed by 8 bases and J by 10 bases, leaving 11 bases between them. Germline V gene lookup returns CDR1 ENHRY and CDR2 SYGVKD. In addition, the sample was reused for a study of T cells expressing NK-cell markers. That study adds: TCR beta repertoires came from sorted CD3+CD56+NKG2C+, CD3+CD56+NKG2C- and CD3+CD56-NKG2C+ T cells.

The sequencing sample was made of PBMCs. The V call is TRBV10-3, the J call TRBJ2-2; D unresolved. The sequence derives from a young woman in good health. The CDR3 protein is CAIGRVQELFF. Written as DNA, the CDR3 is TGTGCCATCGGACGGGTACAGGAGCTGTTTTTT.